Presented here are 18 T cell receptor beta chains from one specimen sequenced in a study of blood T cells in healthy people across ages. Alongside a J-beta primer mix, a sample-barcoded 5' primer served in a second PCR lasting about 7 to 11 cycles. From the 5' RACE reads, TCRdb called clonotypes with MiXCR, one entry per CDR3 protein. The sample holds 700,000 or so distinct CDR3 sequences, about 20% seen once. Sequences were obtained from blood. The source is a man aged 70-80 years in good health.

V gene TRBV24-1 combines with J gene TRBJ2-3, with 11 bases that match TRBD2. V was clipped by 3 bases and J by 3 bases; unmatched bases: 4. There are 16 residues in the CDR3. Germline values: CDR1 KGHDR, CDR2 SFDVKD. The CDR3 protein is CATSDPGTSGTDTQYF. The CDR3 bases are TGTGCCACCAGTGATCCGGGGACTAGCGGAACAGATACGCAGTATTTT.

V gene TRBV25-1 combines with J gene TRBJ2-3; maybe TRBD2 (5 bases). Trimming pared 10 bases from V and 0 bases from J, leaving 20 bases between. CDR3 length: 16 residues. Germline V gene data show CDR1 as MGHDK and CDR2 as SYGVNS. The CDR3 region is CATGPSSRWSTDTQYF. CDR3 in DNA: TGTGCCACCGGACCTAGCTCCCGGTGGAGCACAGATACGCAGTATTTT.

V and J are TRBV5-1 and TRBJ2-3; no clear D gene. The germline V gene has CDR1 SGHRS and CDR2 YFSETQ. The length of the CDR3 is 15 residues. The ends were cut back, 4 bases at V and 3 bases at J, with 15 bases in the middle. The CDR3 coding sequence is TGCGCCAGCAGCCGTCGAGAAATTCAAACAGATACGCAGTATTTT. This gives the protein CASSRREIQTDTQYF.

This clonotype showed up many times. The chain employs TRBV7-7 and TRBJ2-3; 9 bases are shared with TRBD1. The CDR3 consists of 14 residues. Germline loops: CDR1 SSHAT, CDR2 FNYEAQ (reference sequence). V lost 3 bases to trimming and J lost 5 bases; unmatched junction nucleotides: 3. The CDR3 spells CASSLTGGRDTQYF. In nucleotides, the CDR3 is TGTGCCAGCAGCTTGACAGGGGGTAGAGATACGCAGTATTTT.

The gene calls are TRBV7-9 and TRBJ2-7; D possibly matches TRBD1 or TRBD2 (5 bases each). The germline V and J ends were trimmed by 5 bases and 1 base, with 18 bases remaining between them. The germline V gene encodes CDR1 SEHNR and CDR2 FQNEAQ (reference sequence). The length of the CDR3 is 16 residues. The CDR3: CASSPLGAERSYEQYF. CDR3 DNA sequence: TGTGCCAGCAGCCCTCTCGGGGCGGAACGTTCCTACGAGCAGTACTTC.

This chain links TRBV12-3 or TRBV12-4 with TRBJ2-7; 14 nucleotides match TRBD2. Judging by the DNA end, TRBJ2-1 fits better; the J call may be wrong. The CDR3 is 15 residues long. The CDR3 nucleotides are TGTGCCAGCAGCTCCGGACTAGCGGGAGGATTGGAGCAGTTCTTC. Protein: CASSSGLAGGLEQFF.

This rearrangement joins TRBV7-3 to TRBJ2-1; D remains ambiguous. V shed 4 bases and J shed 4 bases, with 14 bases lying between them. CDR3 length: 15 amino acids. Looked up from germline, CDR1 is SGHTA and CDR2 is FQGTGA. CDR3: CASSSRPLGYNEQFF. For the CDR3, the DNA is TGTGCCAGCAGCTCAAGGCCGCTTGGGTACAATGAGCAGTTCTTC.

The chain recombines TRBV6-6 with TRBJ1-1; TRBD1 aligns across 10 bases. The CDR3 loop spans 14 amino acids. Germline CDR1 is MNHNY and CDR2 is SVGAGI (reference sequence). J was trimmed by 1 base and V by 7 bases; bases with no gene match: 3. For the CDR3, the DNA is TGTGCCAGCACCCGACAGGGGGCGAACACTGAAGCTTTCTTT. Protein product: CASTRQGANTEAFF.

The chain uses TRBV20-1 and TRBJ1-2; 9 bases line up with TRBD1. V was pared by 5 bases and J by 7 bases, with 5 bases of the junction left unmatched. Germline CDR1 DFQATT, CDR2 SNEGSKA (reference sequence). The CDR3 is made up of 12 amino acids. This chain's CDR3 is CSAPGQGFGYTF. For the CDR3, the DNA is TGCAGTGCTCCCGGACAGGGGTTTGGCTACACCTTC.

This CDR3 is CASSHQGLLLETQYF. Written as DNA, the CDR3 is TGTGCCAGCAGCCACCAGGGGCTACTGCTAGAGACCCAGTACTTC. The V call is TRBV3-1, the J call TRBJ2-5, with a tentative D call TRBD1 (6 bases). The CDR3 spans 15 residues. Trimming pared 3 bases from V and 4 bases from J, leaving 15 bases between. Germline-derived CDR1 and CDR2 are LGHDT and YNNKEL (reference sequence).

At least ten counts were recorded for this clonotype. V is TRBV29-1 and J is TRBJ2-5; 7 positions match TRBD2. The CDR3 spans 12 residues. Germline V gives CDR1 SQVTM, CDR2 ANQGSEA. V lost 0 bases and J lost 6; bases outside the gene matches: 1. CDR3 bases: TGCAGCGTTGAAGAGGGGGGGAAGACCCAGTACTTC. Residues: CSVEEGGKTQYF. Based on the CDR3 plus reference TRBV29-1 and TRBJ2-5, the full variable domain is SAVISQKPSRDICQRGTSLTIQCQVDSQVTMMFWYRQQPGQSLTLIATANQGSEATYESGFVIDKFPISRPNLTFSTLTVSNMSPEDSSIYLCSVEEGGKTQYFGPGTRLLVL.

The rearrangement links TRBV30 to TRBJ2-1; D gene ambiguous. V was trimmed by 0 bases and J by 9 bases, leaving 12 bases between them. This CDR3 comprises 13 residues. CDR1 and CDR2 from the germline V gene are GTSNPN and SVGIG (reference sequence). The CDR3 region has the DNA TGTGCCTGGAGTGTAAGCGATTACGGTGAGCAGTTCTTC. Translation: CAWSVSDYGEQFF. Using reference TRBV30 and TRBJ2-1 for the parts outside the CDR3, the full variable domain is SQTIHQWPATLVQPVGSPLSLECTVEGTSNPNLYWYRQAAGRGLQLLFYSVGIGQISSEVPQNLSASRPQDRQFILSSKKLLLSDSGFYLCAWSVSDYGEQFFGPGTRLTVL.

Only a few counts were recorded for this clonotype. This chain joins TRBV5-1 and TRBJ1-4; TRBD1 matches 9 bases. The V segment lost 1 base and the J segment 10 bases; nucleotides outside the gene matches: 14. CDR3 size: 17 residues. CDR1 and CDR2 (germline): SGHRS, YFSETQ. CDR3 amino acids: CASSLSAPGTGFGKLFF. The DNA for the CDR3 is TGCGCCAGCAGCTTGTCTGCCCCCGGGACAGGGTTCGGAAAACTGTTTTTT.

A remark on this clonotype: A read error may account for a junction end that differs from germline. The rearrangement joins TRBV12-3 or TRBV12-4 to TRBJ2-1, with D perhaps matching TRBD2 (5 bases). There are 14 residues in the CDR3. The CDR3 loop reads CASRPGSSNNEQFF. Here the CDR3 DNA reads TGTGCCAGTCGCCCTGGGAGCTCCAACAATGAGCAGTTCTTC.

The chain links TRBV20-1 to TRBJ1-3, with TRBD1 matching over 8 bases. V lost 6 bases to trimming and J lost 6 bases; unmatched junction nucleotides: 7. The CDR3 spans 13 residues. Germline CDR1 is DFQATT and CDR2 is SNEGSKA (reference sequence). The chain's CDR3 is CSAHDRGENTIYF. The CDR3 DNA reads TGCAGTGCCCACGACAGGGGTGAAAACACCATATATTTT.

Only a few counts were recorded for this clonotype. The chain recombines TRBV2 with TRBJ2-5; maybe TRBD2 (5 bases). Trimming took 0 bases from V and 7 from J, leaving 15 bases between them. Germline V gene lookup returns CDR1 SNHLY and CDR2 FYNNEI. The length of the CDR3 is 15 residues. The CDR3 region has the DNA TGTGCCAGCAGTGAAGCGCTTGAGGGTGTGGGGACCCAGTACTTC. Residues: CASSEALEGVGTQYF.

This rearrangement joins TRBV12-3 or TRBV12-4 to TRBJ1-2; D gene unclear. The CDR3 length is 13 residues. V dropped 11 bases and J dropped 4 bases, with 17 bases sitting between them. The DNA for the CDR3 is TGTGCCGGCGGGTCTCTAGGGCTCTATGGCTACACCTTC. Translation: CAGGSLGLYGYTF.

In this sample, this clonotype turned up a few times. The rearrangement joins TRBV19 to TRBJ1-5, with unresolved D. CDR1 LNHDA and CDR2 SQIVND come from the germline V gene (reference sequence). V lost 1 base, J lost 1 base, and 11 bases lay in between. The length of the CDR3 is 16 residues. The CDR3 protein is CASSIVSVGSNQPQHF. CDR3 in DNA: TGTGCCAGTAGTATAGTTTCAGTGGGAAGCAATCAGCCCCAGCATTTT.